Below are 27 T cell receptor beta chains sequenced from a single sample in a study of T-cell memory formation after mild COVID-19. TCRdb recomputed calls from the 5' RACE reads with MiXCR, one row per CDR3 protein. The sample carries about 560,000 distinct CDR3 sequences, less than 25% recorded once. The specimen was PBMCs or a T cell subset sorted from them (not recorded which). The receptors were sampled from an adult woman who had mild COVID-19 (a few samples of this study predate the infection). Cell type and time point are not known.

The V gene is TRBV5-1, the J gene TRBJ1-6; no clear D gene. Germline CDR1 is SGHRS and CDR2 is YFSETQ. Trimming removed 0 bases from V and 6 bases from J, with 10 bases in between. The CDR3 runs 15 residues. CDR3 loop: CASSLEGLPNSPLHF. The CDR3 nucleotides are TGCGCCAGCAGCTTGGAGGGTCTTCCTAATTCACCCCTCCACTTT.

A few counts support this clonotype. The genes are TRBV4-2 and TRBJ2-7; no clear D. This CDR3 is 16 amino acids long. In germline, CDR1 is LGHNA, CDR2 YNFKEQ. V was trimmed by 1 base and J by 0 bases, leaving 13 bases between them. The CDR3 loop reads CASSQAPSGVSYEQYF. CDR3 nucleotide sequence: TGTGCCAGCAGCCAAGCCCCTTCCGGAGTCTCCTACGAGCAGTACTTC.

The sample holds many counts of this clonotype. The chain combines TRBV7-2 with TRBJ1-6, with D tentatively TRBD1 (6 bases). V was trimmed by 5 bases and J by 2 bases, leaving 19 bases between them. Germline loops: CDR1 SGHTA, CDR2 FQGNSA. CDR3 length equals 18 residues. CDR3 in amino acids: CASSDRPGAMAYNSPLHF. The CDR3 coding sequence is TGTGCCAGCAGCGATCGGCCAGGGGCAATGGCCTATAATTCACCCCTCCACTTT.

This clonotype has a handful of counts. CDR3 region: CASSLGPGGNEQFF. CDR3 coding DNA: TGTGCCAGCAGCTTAGGACCTGGTGGTAATGAGCAGTTCTTC. V and J are TRBV7-2 and TRBJ2-1; D uncertain. Trimming removed 1 base from V and 7 bases from J, with 11 bases in between. CDR1 and CDR2 (germline): SGHTA, FQGNSA. This CDR3 region has 14 residues.

This clonotype was recorded a few times. This chain connects TRBV9 to TRBJ2-1, with TRBD2 matching 8 bases. The ends lost 4 bases at V and 7 bases at J; junction bases unmatched: 10. This CDR3 spans 15 amino acids. Germline CDR1 SGDLS, CDR2 YYNGEE. The CDR3 DNA reads TGTGCCAGCAGCCCTCGGGTAGCGGGACTGAATGAGCAGTTCTTC. Translation gives CASSPRVAGLNEQFF.

This clonotype was detected only a few times. One end of the junction fails to match germline, which may point to a read error. The rearrangement joins TRBV7-7 to TRBJ2-1; D is possibly TRBD2 (5 bases). The germline gives CDR1 SSHAT, CDR2 FNYEAQ (reference sequence). The CDR3 runs to 14 residues. The CDR3: CASSIGLSQDEQFF. CDR3 nucleotide sequence: TGTGCTAGCAGCATTGGACTTTCCCAGGATGAGCAGTTCTTC.

This clonotype was observed a handful of times. This chain uses TRBV3-1 with TRBJ2-3; perhaps D is TRBD1 or TRBD2 (5 bases each). The CDR3 has 11 amino acids. Germline V gene sequence: CDR1 LGHDT, CDR2 YNNKEL (reference sequence). V lost 1 base and J lost 10, with 6 bases in between. CDR3: CASSQGDPQYF. CDR3 DNA sequence: TGTGCCAGCAGCCAAGGGGACCCGCAGTATTTT.

Details on this clonotype: The junction shows a germline mismatch at one end, possibly a read error. The CDR3 nucleotides read TGTGCCAGCAGCGCAGGGACAGGGGTTTCAAACTACAACGAGCAGTTCTTC. Protein sequence: CASSAGTGVSNYNEQFF. The chain couples TRBV7-9 to TRBJ2-1; 10 positions agree with TRBD1. CDR1 SEHNR and CDR2 FQNEAQ come from the germline V gene (reference sequence). CDR3 size: 17 residues.

This chain links TRBV2 with TRBJ2-7, with D maybe TRBD2 (5 bases). The germline V gene has CDR1 SNHLY and CDR2 FYNNEI. Trimming pared 8 bases from V and 2 bases from J, leaving 13 bases between. The CDR3 length is 13 residues. The CDR3 sequence: CASLGSGTYEQYF. In DNA form, the CDR3 reads TGTGCCAGCCTGGGATCGGGAACCTACGAGCAGTACTTC.

V is TRBV20-1 and J is TRBJ2-3; 8 nucleotides align to TRBD1. CDR1 is DFQATT, CDR2 SNEGSKA, per germline (reference sequence). The CDR3 is 16 amino acids. Trimming at V came to 2 bases and at J to 3 bases, leaving 10 bases not matched to a gene. The CDR3 protein is CSARSRQGPLTDTQYF. CDR3 DNA: TGCAGTGCTAGATCAAGACAGGGGCCTCTAACAGATACGCAGTATTTT.

The genes are TRBV7-6 and TRBJ2-4, with 10 bases aligning to TRBD1. Germline V gives CDR1 SGHVS, CDR2 FNYEAQ. V lost 3 bases to trimming and J lost 0 bases; unmatched junction nucleotides: 20. The CDR3 sequence is 22 residues long. In DNA, the CDR3 is TGTGCCAGCAGCTTTCCCTTTCGCCCCGGGACAGGGGCCCTCGGAGCCAAAAACATTCAGTACTTC. Protein product: CASSFPFRPGTGALGAKNIQYF.

This clonotype was recorded a few times. The chain couples TRBV5-1 to TRBJ2-3; TRBD1 aligns across 8 bases. CDR3 size: 16 residues. V dropped 3 bases and J dropped 1; count of bases not matched to a gene: 7. Germline CDR1 is SGHRS and CDR2 is YFSETQ. CDR3 DNA sequence: TGCGCCAGCAGCTCATCGACAGGGGCCGGCACAGATACGCAGTATTTT. This translates into CASSSSTGAGTDTQYF.

This clonotype has a count of ten or more. This chain links TRBV27 with TRBJ2-1; 8 bases agree with TRBD1. The CDR3 runs to 15 residues. The J segment lost 3 bases and the V segment lost 2 bases, leaving 3 bases of the junction unmatched. Germline V CDR1 and CDR2: MNHEY, SMNVEV (reference sequence). CDR3 in DNA: TGTGCCAGCAGTTTACAGGGGGCGGTCTACAATGAGCAGTTCTTC. Its protein is CASSLQGAVYNEQFF.

J is TRBJ2-7 and V is TRBV12-3 or TRBV12-4, with D perhaps given as TRBD1 or TRBD2 (5 bases each). V was clipped by 6 bases and J by 0 bases, with 18 bases between them. There are 16 residues in the CDR3. Here the CDR3 DNA reads TGTGCCAGCAGCCTAGAAGGGGACCCAAGCTCCTACGAGCAGTACTTC. Its protein is CASSLEGDPSSYEQYF.

DNA for the CDR3: TGTGCCAGCAGTCCCGGACAGGGGATTATGACAGATACGCAGTATTTT. This encodes CASSPGQGIMTDTQYF. The chain is built from TRBV12-3 or TRBV12-4 and TRBJ2-3; 9 bases align to TRBD1. This CDR3 spans 16 amino acids. After removal of 5 bases from V and 3 bases from J, the junction contained 9 bases not matched to a gene.

V is TRBV5-6 and J is TRBJ2-7; 10 bases align to TRBD2. CDR1 and CDR2 (germline): SGHDT, YYEEEE. The CDR3 covers 14 residues. The trim removed 5 bases at V and 7 bases at J, leaving 9 bases unmatched. The CDR3 region has the DNA TGTGCCAGCAGGCGGACTAGCGGTCCTATGGAGCAGTACTTC. It is translated as CASRRTSGPMEQYF.

Concerning this clonotype itself: Because the CDR3's place on the DNA is in doubt, the DNA is left out and the CDR3 is given as listed by TCRdb. The CDR3 spells CASSTRTQQDFGTGNEKLFF. This chain uses TRBV21-1 with TRBJ1-4; the D call TRBD1 from the table was never checked on the DNA. TRBV21-1 is shown as a pseudogene. The CDR3 is made up of 20 amino acids, end residues included.

The V gene is TRBV7-2, the J gene TRBJ2-1; weak D call: TRBD1 (5 bases). The CDR3 totals 17 residues. Germline V lookup: CDR1 SGHTA, CDR2 FQGNSA. Trimming cost V 2 bases and J 4 bases, with 18 bases left between them. The CDR3 coding sequence is TGTGCCAGCAGCTTAATGGGGTCGGCAGGGTCTTACAATGAGCAGTTCTTC. It specifies CASSLMGSAGSYNEQFF.

This clonotype was found many times. The chain couples TRBV29-1 to TRBJ2-1; 8 bases are shared with TRBD2. The germline V gene encodes CDR1 SQVTM and CDR2 ANQGSEA. The V gene end was trimmed by 3 bases and the J gene end by 8 bases; junction bases not matched to a gene: 15. The CDR3 covers 16 residues. CDR3 nucleotide sequence: TGCAGCGTTGAGAGAAGGGGACTAGACTCTCTGGATGAGCAGTTCTTC. It translates to CSVERRGLDSLDEQFF.

The CDR3 loop is CASSHGKQGRTDTQYF. The CDR3 nucleotides are TGTGCCAGCAGCCACGGGAAACAGGGGAGGACAGATACGCAGTATTTT. This chain connects TRBV5-4 to TRBJ2-3, with D perhaps matching TRBD1 (7 bases). The length of the CDR3 is 16 residues. V lost 4 bases and J 3 bases, leaving 18 bases between the germline ends. The germline V gene encodes CDR1 SGHNT and CDR2 YYREEE (reference sequence).

The chain is built from TRBV27 and TRBJ2-7; D is possibly TRBD2 (5 bases). The length of the CDR3 is 14 residues. V was pared by 7 bases and J by 1 base, with 14 bases between. Germline-derived CDR1 and CDR2 are MNHEY and SMNVEV (reference sequence). CDR3 loop: CASKRLATSYEQYF. The CDR3 region has the DNA TGTGCCAGCAAGCGGCTAGCCACATCCTACGAGCAGTACTTC.

This clonotype was seen a few times. The genes are TRBV10-3 and TRBJ2-5; D unresolved. The germline CDR1 and CDR2 sequences are ENHRY and SYGVKD. The CDR3 loop spans 13 amino acids. The ends were cut back, 4 bases at V and 3 bases at J, with 9 bases in the middle. CDR3 DNA sequence: TGTGCCATCAGTGGAATGACGGAAGAGACCCAGTACTTC. It codes for CAISGMTEETQYF.

The chain recombines TRBV29-1 with TRBJ2-7; tentatively, D is TRBD1 or TRBD2 (5 bases each). Trimming removed 5 bases from V and 5 bases from J, with 10 bases in between. This CDR3 is 11 amino acids long. The germline V gene has CDR1 SQVTM and CDR2 ANQGSEA. CDR3 protein: CSVTGTDEQYF. The CDR3 bases are TGCAGCGTTACTGGGACGGACGAGCAGTACTTC.

The chain couples TRBV7-2 to TRBJ2-1; D may be TRBD2 (5 bases). CDR1 and CDR2 (germline): SGHTA, FQGNSA. The CDR3 spans 14 residues. Trimming shortened V by 2 bases and J by 7 bases, and 12 bases separated the two germline ends. CDR3 protein: CASSLSGSLNEQFF. The CDR3 coding sequence is TGTGCCAGCAGCTTAAGTGGGAGTCTGAATGAGCAGTTCTTC.

This clonotype was counted only a few times. This rearrangement joins TRBV29-1 to TRBJ2-7, with D perhaps being TRBD1 or TRBD2 (6 bases each). V gave up 0 bases and J gave up 1 base, with 13 bases separating them. This CDR3 comprises 15 residues. The V gene's germline CDR1 is SQVTM and CDR2 ANQGSEA. The chain's CDR3 is CSVEDSRGDSYEQYF. In DNA, the CDR3 is TGCAGCGTTGAAGATAGTAGGGGGGATTCCTACGAGCAGTACTTC.

The CDR3 DNA reads TGTGCCTGGAGCGCTGGACCGGGGAATGAGCAGTTCTTC. Translating it yields CAWSAGPGNEQFF. This sequence joins TRBV30 and TRBJ2-1, with TRBD2 as a possible D gene (5 bases). V dropped 3 bases and J dropped 7 bases, with 13 bases sitting between them. The CDR3 covers 13 residues. Germline V gives CDR1 GTSNPN, CDR2 SVGIG (reference sequence).

This clonotype has only a few counts. This chain uses TRBV7-3 with TRBJ2-7, with 12 positions matching TRBD1. The CDR3 is made up of 15 amino acids. CDR1 is SGHTA, CDR2 FQGTGA, per germline. The junction had 8 bases not matched to a gene; V was cut back by 6 bases and J by 5 bases. The CDR3 bases are TGTGCCAGCAGGTCGGAGGGACAGGGGGCGGACGAGCAGTACTTC. Its translation: CASRSEGQGADEQYF.